This entry concerns a single T cell receptor (beta chain). The target antigen is unknown. Trimming took 5 bases from V and 8 from J, leaving 9 bases between them. Germline CDR1 is MNHEY and CDR2 is SMNVEV (reference sequence). This CDR3 contains 12 residues. In nominal health when sampled, donors likely had unrecorded immune exposures nonetheless. The study ran its PCR with 60 Vbeta and 13 Jbeta primers. Clones were read by immunoSEQ multiplex PCR, and TCRdb kept only the in-frame ones, dropping some. Here the sample spans roughly 150,000 clones, around 75% being singletons. The data belong to a study of cytomegalovirus exposure and HLA in healthy donors. Whole-study findings and limits: HLA restriction was apparent for most CMV-associated TCR beta chains in a later analysis.

The sample taken for sequencing was PBMCs. The TCR sequence derives from a male donor in good health and CMV-seronegative. V usage is TRBV27 and J usage is TRBJ2-2; no reliable D call. CDR3 sequence (DNA): TGTGCCAGCAGTCGCCCCGGGGGGGAGCTGTTTTTT. Encoded protein: CASSRPGGELFF.